The source of this TCR beta chain is a study of T-cell memory formation after mild COVID-19. The CDR3 is 14 amino acids. Trimming shortened V by 6 bases and J by 3 bases, and 17 bases separated the two germline ends. The germline CDR1 and CDR2 sequences are DFQATT and SNEGSKA (reference sequence). This clonotype was observed a handful of times. TCRdb called the 5' RACE reads again in MiXCR, with one record for every CDR3 protein. The sample carries roughly 110,000 distinct CDR3 sequences, over 10% recorded once. The chain links TRBV20-1 to TRBJ2-5, with D perhaps TRBD2 (6 bases). The TCR sequence derives from an adult woman who had mild COVID-19 (a few samples of this study predate the infection). Cell type and time point are not known. Sample: PBMCs or a T cell subset sorted from them (not recorded which). The CDR3 DNA reads TGCAGTGCCAATCCAGCGGGCCTAAAAGAGACCCAGTACTTC. Encoded protein: CSANPAGLKETQYF.